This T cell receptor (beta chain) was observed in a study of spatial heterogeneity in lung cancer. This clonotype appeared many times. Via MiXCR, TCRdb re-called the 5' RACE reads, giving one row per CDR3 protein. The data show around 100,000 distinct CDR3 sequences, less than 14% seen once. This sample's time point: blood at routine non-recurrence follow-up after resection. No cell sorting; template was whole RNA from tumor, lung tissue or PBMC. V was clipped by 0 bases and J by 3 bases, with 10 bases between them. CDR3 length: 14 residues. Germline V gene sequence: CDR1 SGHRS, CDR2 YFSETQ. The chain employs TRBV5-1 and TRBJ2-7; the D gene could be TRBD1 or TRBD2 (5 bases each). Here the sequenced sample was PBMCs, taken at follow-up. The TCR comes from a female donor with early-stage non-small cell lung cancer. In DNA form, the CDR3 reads TGCGCCAGCAGCTTGGAAGGGGACCTCTACGAGCAGTACTTC. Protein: CASSLEGDLYEQYF.